The 24 T cell receptor beta chains below were found in one sample sequenced in a study of T cell repertoires in cytomegalovirus infection (dated by TCRdb to the late 2010s). No antigen is known for these receptors. In light of the paper, this sample's treatment or condition label describes: in vitro stimulation with specific CMV peptide epitopes to enrich CMV-specific T cells. TCRdb lists the instrument as Illumina HiSeq 1500. The public reads were quality trimmed at Q25 with fastp and then assembled into clones with MiXCR by TCRdb, keeping productive beta chains. Rows with a matching CDR3 protein are joined into one entry that keeps the most common DNA and genes. The sample table records 750,000 to 900,000 distinct CDR3 sequences; almost 30% of these occur just once. The top ten clonotypes cover around 12% of the sample. Sample: cultured CD8+ T cells from PBMCs, taken from culture after CMV antigen stimulation. Every receptor here comes from a human donor in good health (CMV status not recorded). Some clones in this sample may be carry-over from other donors' samples.

The CDR3 loop reads CAISSPGIYEQYV. CDR3 in DNA: TGTGCCATCAGCTCGCCGGGGATCTACGAGCAGTACGTC. This chain joins TRBV10-3 and TRBJ2-7; a possible D gene is TRBD2 (5 bases). In germline, CDR1 is ENHRY, CDR2 SYGVKD. V was clipped by 6 bases and J by 3 bases, with 12 bases between them. This CDR3 spans 13 amino acids.

Ten or more counts support this clonotype. The chain employs TRBV7-2 and TRBJ1-2; D gene unclear. The CDR3 is 15 residues long. V gave up 5 bases and J gave up 4 bases, with 17 bases separating them. The germline V gene encodes CDR1 SGHTA and CDR2 FQGNSA. DNA for the CDR3: TGTGCCAGCAGCCCCGACGAATCAACATTCTATGGCTACACCTTC. Its protein is CASSPDESTFYGYTF.

This clonotype was observed at least ten times. The chain links TRBV7-2 to TRBJ2-7; possibly TRBD1 for D (5 bases). Trimming pared 5 bases from V and 3 bases from J, leaving 11 bases between. The CDR3 sequence is 13 residues long. The V gene's germline CDR1 is SGHTA and CDR2 FQGNSA. The CDR3 DNA reads TGTGCCAGCAGCCCGCAGGGTATCTACGAGCAGTACTTC. It is translated as CASSPQGIYEQYF.

The chain uses TRBV19 and TRBJ2-1; D is uncertain. This CDR3 contains 13 residues. The germline V and J ends were trimmed by 10 bases and 4 bases, with 14 bases remaining between them. Germline lookup yields CDR1 LNHDA and CDR2 SQIVND (reference sequence). The CDR3 reads CATLGADYNEQFF. Here the CDR3 DNA reads TGTGCCACCCTCGGCGCGGATTACAATGAGCAGTTCTTC.

The chain uses TRBV7-6 and TRBJ1-1, with D tentatively TRBD1 (5 bases). The CDR3 contains 14 residues. The germline V gene has CDR1 SGHVS and CDR2 FNYEAQ. Trimming pared 6 bases from V and 0 bases from J, leaving 11 bases between. The CDR3 region is CASRPEGLNTEAFF. The CDR3 DNA reads as TGTGCCAGCAGGCCCGAGGGGCTGAACACTGAAGCTTTCTTT. Looking up the rest from reference TRBV7-6 and TRBJ1-1 gives the full variable domain: GAGVSQSPRYKVTKRGQDVALRCDPISGHVSLYWYRQALGQGPEFLTYFNYEAQQDKSGLPNDRFSAERPEGSISTLTIQRTEQRDSAMYRCASRPEGLNTEAFFGQGTRLTVV.

This clonotype has more than one count but fewer than ten. The chain uses TRBV4-3 and TRBJ2-1; TRBD1 aligns across 8 bases. The CDR3 spans 15 residues. Germline CDR1 and CDR2: LGHNA and YSLEER. After removal of 5 bases from V and 8 bases from J, the junction contained 11 bases not matched to a gene. The CDR3 region is CASSFRDRKGDEQFF. The CDR3 nucleotides read TGCGCCAGCAGCTTCCGGGACAGGAAGGGCGATGAGCAGTTCTTC.

A word on this clonotype: Since a much larger clone is just one base distant, this may be a read error. The chain joins TRBV7-8 to TRBJ1-1; D perhaps matches TRBD1 (5 bases). This CDR3 contains 15 residues. With 2 bases removed from V and 1 base from J, the gap between germline ends came to 11 bases. CDR1 and CDR2 (germline): SGHVS, FQNEAQ. CDR3 coding DNA: TGTGCCAGCAGCTTAAGAGGGGAACAGAACACTGAAGCTTTCTTT. It translates to CASSLRGEQNTEAFF. The full variable domain, in which reference TRBV7-8 and TRBJ1-1 provide the parts outside the CDR3, is GAGVSQSPRYKVAKRGQDVALRCDPISGHVSLFWYQQALGQGPEFLTYFQNEAQLDKSGLPSDRFFAERPEGSVSTLKIQRTQQEDSAVYLCASSLRGEQNTEAFFGQGTRLTVV.

About this clonotype itself: A much larger clone differs by one base, so this may be a read error. V and J are TRBV7-4 and TRBJ1-2; no reliable D call. CDR1 and CDR2 (germline): SGHVT, SQSDAQ. The ends were cut back, 7 bases at V and 4 bases at J, with 4 bases in the middle. CDR3 length equals 10 residues. The CDR3, as DNA: TGTGCCAGCACCCCCTATGGCTACACCTTC. Protein: CASTPYGYTF.

There are a few counts of this clonotype. This chain links TRBV20-1 with TRBJ1-1; D not certain. CDR1 DFQATT and CDR2 SNEGSKA come from the germline V gene (reference sequence). CDR3 length: 16 residues. Trimming cost V 2 bases and J 2 bases, with 18 bases left between them. This CDR3 reads CSARRPDREANTEAFF. In DNA, the CDR3 is TGCAGTGCTAGACGGCCTGACCGGGAAGCCAACACTGAAGCTTTCTTT.

The chain employs TRBV6-2 or TRBV6-3 and TRBJ2-2; D not certain. Trimming removed 1 base from V and 2 bases from J, with 8 bases in between. Looked up from germline, CDR1 is MNHEY and CDR2 is SVGEGT. The CDR3 is 15 residues long. The chain's CDR3 is CASSYWKGNTGELFF. The DNA of the CDR3 is TGTGCCAGCAGTTACTGGAAGGGAAACACCGGGGAGCTGTTTTTT.

This clonotype was seen only a few times. V gene TRBV7-9 combines with J gene TRBJ2-2; 14 bases line up with TRBD2. V was pared by 6 bases and J by 1 base, with 7 bases of the junction left unmatched. CDR3 length: 18 amino acids. Germline V gene data show CDR1 as SEHNR and CDR2 as FQNEAQ (reference sequence). Here the CDR3 DNA reads TGTGCCAGCAGTTTCGGACTAGCGGGGGGCCAGAACACCGGGGAGCTGTTTTTT. Translation: CASSFGLAGGQNTGELFF.

The chain carries TRBV19 and TRBJ2-1, with D possibly matching TRBD2 (5 bases). The CDR3 runs to 15 residues. V was cut by 7 bases and J by 8 bases, with 21 bases left in between. Germline V gene sequence: CDR1 LNHDA, CDR2 SQIVND (reference sequence). CDR3 region: CASTGAGLGRDEQFF. In DNA form, the CDR3 reads TGTGCCAGTACCGGCGCGGGCCTAGGACGGGATGAGCAGTTCTTC.

This clonotype has just one count. The chain joins TRBV10-3 to TRBJ2-7, with D possibly matching TRBD1 (6 bases). From germline, CDR1 is ENHRY and CDR2 SYGVKD. The CDR3 runs 15 residues. Trimming stripped 6 bases from V and 1 base from J, with 16 bases between. The CDR3, as DNA: TGTGCCATCAGAGGGATCTTGGACAGATCCTACGAGCAGTACTTC. This gives the protein CAIRGILDRSYEQYF.

The chain couples TRBV4-1 to TRBJ2-2; 9 nucleotides line up with TRBD1. The CDR3 contains 16 residues. Trimming cost V 4 bases and J 4 bases; bases outside gene matches: 7. Germline CDR1 is MGHRA and CDR2 is YSYEKL. CDR3 sequence (DNA): TGCGCCAGCAGCCGGCCTCCGGGACAGGGCACCGGGGAGCTGTTTTTT. It is translated as CASSRPPGQGTGELFF.

This chain links TRBV5-1 with TRBJ2-5; no clear D. Germline assignment: CDR1 SGHRS and CDR2 YFSETQ. V was pared by 1 base and J by 5 bases, with 9 bases between. The CDR3 consists of 13 residues. CDR3 DNA sequence: TGCGCCAGCAGCTTGTTTATTGGGGAGACCCAGTACTTC. Translating gives CASSLFIGETQYF.

This clonotype was observed at least ten times. The chain recombines TRBV7-8 with TRBJ2-2, with D possibly matching TRBD2 (5 bases). The CDR3 has 14 amino acids. CDR1 and CDR2 (germline): SGHVS, FQNEAQ. Trimming left V 2 bases short and J 5 bases short, with 9 bases between. This CDR3 is CASSLFPGTGELFF. CDR3 sequence (DNA): TGTGCCAGCAGCTTATTCCCGGGGACCGGGGAGCTGTTTTTT.

This clonotype has only a few counts. The J gene is TRBJ2-3, the V gene TRBV4-1; 15 bases agree with TRBD2. J lost 1 base, V lost 0 bases, and 14 bases had no gene match. In germline, CDR1 is MGHRA, CDR2 YSYEKL. The CDR3 loop spans 22 amino acids. For the CDR3, the DNA is TGCGCCAGCAGCCAAGACTGGGAACACGGGACTAGCGGGGGGCATCGCACAGATACGCAGTATTTT. Translated, it gives CASSQDWEHGTSGGHRTDTQYF.

The chain uses TRBV20-1 and TRBJ2-5, with 7 bases that match TRBD1. This CDR3 contains 16 residues. Trimming took 1 base from V and 2 from J; bases not matched to a gene: 10. CDR1 is DFQATT and CDR2 is SNEGSKA in the germline V gene (reference sequence). CDR3: CSARATTRTGQETQYF. In DNA, the CDR3 is TGCAGTGCTAGAGCTACAACCCGGACAGGTCAAGAGACCCAGTACTTC.

This clonotype has a single count. The chain carries TRBV5-4 and TRBJ2-7; 9 nucleotides match TRBD1. Germline CDR1 and CDR2: SGHNT and YYREEE (reference sequence). V lost 4 bases and J lost 3; bases outside the gene matches: 5. This CDR3 comprises 14 residues. Here the CDR3 reads CASSKGTGNYEQYF. CDR3 DNA sequence: TGTGCCAGCAGCAAGGGGACAGGGAACTACGAGCAGTACTTC. The full variable domain, in which reference TRBV5-4 and TRBJ2-7 provide the parts outside the CDR3, is ETGVTQSPTHLIKTRGQQVTLRCSSQSGHNTVSWYQQALGQGPQFIFQYYREEENGRGNFPPRFSGLQFPNYSSELNVNALELDDSALYLCASSKGTGNYEQYFGPGTRLTVT.

CDR3 protein: CASKISGGSYNEQFF. The DNA of the CDR3 is TGTGCCAGTAAGATTAGCGGGGGCTCCTACAATGAGCAGTTCTTC. The chain joins TRBV19 to TRBJ2-1, with 9 bases identical to TRBD2. V shed 7 bases, J shed 0 bases, and the junction held 4 bases outside the gene matches. This CDR3 has 15 residues. Germline CDR1 reads LNHDA; CDR2 reads SQIVND (reference sequence).

This chain links TRBV14 with TRBJ2-7; D may be TRBD1 (7 bases). This CDR3 contains 16 residues. V lost 1 base, J lost 2 bases, and 15 bases lay in between. The germline V gene has CDR1 SGHDN and CDR2 FVKESK. Here the CDR3 reads CASSQVRRGHTYEQYV. CDR3 sequence (DNA): TGTGCCAGCAGCCAAGTTCGGAGGGGGCACACCTACGAGCAGTACGTC.

Concerning this clonotype: The junction differs from germline at one of its ends, possibly a read error. The V gene is TRBV7-6, the J gene TRBJ1-5; weak D call: TRBD1 (5 bases). This CDR3 region has 14 residues. Germline loops: CDR1 SGHVS, CDR2 FNYEAQ. CDR3 region: CASSLARGSQPQHF. The CDR3 DNA is TGTGCTAGCAGCTTAGCTAGGGGAAGTCAGCCCCAGCATTTT.

The chain's CDR3 is CASSFVLAGEDEQFF. The CDR3 DNA sequence: TGTGCCAGCAGCTTTGTACTAGCGGGGGAGGATGAGCAGTTCTTC. V usage is TRBV7-3 and J usage is TRBJ2-1; 11 bases are a match to TRBD2. CDR1 SGHTA and CDR2 FQGTGA come from the germline V gene. The CDR3 sequence is 15 residues long. The ends lost 3 bases at V and 8 bases at J; junction bases unmatched: 6.

This chain connects TRBV4-1 to TRBJ2-1; D ambiguous. V lost 1 base and J lost 7, with 8 bases in between. The CDR3 sequence is 13 residues long. Germline values: CDR1 MGHRA, CDR2 YSYEKL. CDR3 loop: CASSQAVWNEQFF. CDR3 sequence (DNA): TGCGCCAGCAGCCAAGCTGTATGGAATGAGCAGTTCTTC.